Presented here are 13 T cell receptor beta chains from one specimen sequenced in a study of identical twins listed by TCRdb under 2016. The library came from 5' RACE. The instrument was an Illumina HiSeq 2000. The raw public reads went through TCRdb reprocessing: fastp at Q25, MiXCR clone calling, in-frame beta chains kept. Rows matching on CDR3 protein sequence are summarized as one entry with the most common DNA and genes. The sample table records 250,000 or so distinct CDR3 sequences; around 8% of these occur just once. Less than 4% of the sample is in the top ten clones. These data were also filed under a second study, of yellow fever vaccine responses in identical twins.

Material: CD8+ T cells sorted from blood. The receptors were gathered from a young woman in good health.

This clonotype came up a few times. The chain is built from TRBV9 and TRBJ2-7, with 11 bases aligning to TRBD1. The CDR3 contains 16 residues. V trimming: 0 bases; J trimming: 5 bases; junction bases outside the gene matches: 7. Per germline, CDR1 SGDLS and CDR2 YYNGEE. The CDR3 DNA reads TGTGCCAGCAGCGTAGAGGGACAGGGGGGGATGCACGAGCAGTACTTC. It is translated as CASSVEGQGGMHEQYF.

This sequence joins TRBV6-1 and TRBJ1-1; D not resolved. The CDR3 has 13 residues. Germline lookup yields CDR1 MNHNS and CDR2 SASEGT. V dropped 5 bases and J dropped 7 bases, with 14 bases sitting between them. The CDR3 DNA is TGTGCCAGCAGTCCTAGAACGATCGGTGAAGCTTTCTTT. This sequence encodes CASSPRTIGEAFF.

CDR3 sequence reads: CASKPPAGGYEQYF. In nucleotides, the CDR3 is TGTGCCAGCAAACCCCCAGCGGGGGGGTACGAGCAGTACTTC. The rearrangement links TRBV7-9 to TRBJ2-7; 10 nucleotides align to TRBD2. The CDR3 is 14 residues long. The trim removed 7 bases at V and 4 bases at J, leaving 7 bases unmatched. Germline CDR1 and CDR2: SEHNR and FQNEAQ (reference sequence).

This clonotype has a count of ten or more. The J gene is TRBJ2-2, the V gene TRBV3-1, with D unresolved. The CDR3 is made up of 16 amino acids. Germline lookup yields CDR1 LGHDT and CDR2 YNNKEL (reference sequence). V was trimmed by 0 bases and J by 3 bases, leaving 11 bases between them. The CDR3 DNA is TGTGCCAGCAGCCAAGATCTCATTATCGACACCGGGGAGCTGTTTTTT. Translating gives CASSQDLIIDTGELFF.

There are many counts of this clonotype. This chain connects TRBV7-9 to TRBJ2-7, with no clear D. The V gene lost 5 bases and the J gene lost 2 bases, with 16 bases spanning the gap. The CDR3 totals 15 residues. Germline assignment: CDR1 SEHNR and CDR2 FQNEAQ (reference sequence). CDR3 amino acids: CASSPPVGRAYEQYF. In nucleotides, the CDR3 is TGTGCCAGCAGCCCGCCGGTAGGACGAGCCTACGAGCAGTACTTC.

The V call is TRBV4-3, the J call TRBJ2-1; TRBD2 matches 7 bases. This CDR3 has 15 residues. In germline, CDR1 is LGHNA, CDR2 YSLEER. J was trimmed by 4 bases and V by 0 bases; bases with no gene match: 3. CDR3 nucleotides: TGCGCCAGCAGCCAAGATTGGGGGGGGTACAATGAGCAGTTCTTC. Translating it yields CASSQDWGGYNEQFF.

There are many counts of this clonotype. DNA for the CDR3: TGTGCCAGCAGCGAGAGGCTTAGCCCAGATACGCAGTATTTT. Amino acids: CASSERLSPDTQYF. The chain links TRBV6-2 or TRBV6-3 to TRBJ2-3; D remains ambiguous. V lost 6 bases and J lost 4, with 14 bases in between. Germline V gene lookup returns CDR1 MNHEY and CDR2 SVGEGT. The CDR3 totals 14 residues.

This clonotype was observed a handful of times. This chain's CDR3 is CSVDDSRGTYNEQFF. The CDR3 nucleotides read TGCAGCGTTGATGACTCGCGGGGGACCTACAATGAGCAGTTCTTC. The chain links TRBV29-1 to TRBJ2-1, with 7 bases identical to TRBD2. This CDR3 spans 15 amino acids. Unmatched junction bases numbered 7, after V lost 3 bases and J lost 2 bases. Germline V lookup: CDR1 SQVTM, CDR2 ANQGSEA.

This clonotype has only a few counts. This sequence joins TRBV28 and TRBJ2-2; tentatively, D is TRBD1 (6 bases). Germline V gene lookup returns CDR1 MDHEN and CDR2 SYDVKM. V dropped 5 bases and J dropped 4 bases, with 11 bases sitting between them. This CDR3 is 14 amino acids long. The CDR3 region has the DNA TGTGCCAGCAGTCGGTACAGGGTCACCGGGGAGCTGTTTTTT. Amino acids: CASSRYRVTGELFF.

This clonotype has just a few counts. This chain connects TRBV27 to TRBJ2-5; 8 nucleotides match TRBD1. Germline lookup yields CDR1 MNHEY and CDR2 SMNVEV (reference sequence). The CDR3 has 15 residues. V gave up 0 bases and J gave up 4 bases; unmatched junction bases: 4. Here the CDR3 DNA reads TGTGCCAGCAGTTTATCTTCGGGGACAGGAGAGACCCAGTACTTC. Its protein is CASSLSSGTGETQYF.

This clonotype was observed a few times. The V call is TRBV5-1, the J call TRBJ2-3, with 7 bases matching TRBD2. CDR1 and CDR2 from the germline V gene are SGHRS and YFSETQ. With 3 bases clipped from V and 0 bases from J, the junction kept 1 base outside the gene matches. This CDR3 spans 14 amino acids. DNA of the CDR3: TGCGCCAGCAGCTGGGAGGGAAGCACAGATACGCAGTATTTT. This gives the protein CASSWEGSTDTQYF.

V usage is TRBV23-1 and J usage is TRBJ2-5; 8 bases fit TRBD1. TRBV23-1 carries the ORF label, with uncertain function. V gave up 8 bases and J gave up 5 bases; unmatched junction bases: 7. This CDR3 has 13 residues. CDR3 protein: CASAWDRWETQYF. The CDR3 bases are TGCGCCAGCGCCTGGGACAGGTGGGAGACCCAGTACTTC.

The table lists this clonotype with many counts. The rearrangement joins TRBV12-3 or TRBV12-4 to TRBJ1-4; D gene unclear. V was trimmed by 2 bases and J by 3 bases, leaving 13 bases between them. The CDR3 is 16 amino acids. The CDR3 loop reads CASSLSLQAANEKLFF. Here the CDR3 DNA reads TGTGCCAGCAGTTTATCGCTGCAGGCTGCTAATGAAAAACTGTTTTTT.